This TCR beta chain appears in the sequencing data of a study of response to subunit inactivated influenza vaccine. Germline V gene data show CDR1 as SGHAT and CDR2 as FQDESV (reference sequence). The trim removed 3 bases at V and 2 bases at J, leaving 15 bases unmatched. This CDR3 is built from 19 residues. This clonotype was detected only a few times. Its antigen remains unidentified. MiXCR was run by TCRdb on the RT-PCR reads, yielding one entry per CDR3 protein. The sample holds 500,000 to 600,000 distinct CDR3 sequences; approximately 15% are singletons and the top ten take over 2.5%. Study-wide points: Authors proposed each seasonal influenza vaccination draws in few new T cells.

V usage is TRBV11-1 and J usage is TRBJ2-3; 9 positions agree with TRBD1. This sequence originates from a man between 50 and 75 years old who received an inactivated influenza vaccine. The starting material was CD4+ T cells sorted from PBMCs, obtained around 25 months after vaccination. The CDR3: CASSFGTGYRSPSTDTQYF. The CDR3 DNA is TGTGCCAGCAGCTTCGGGACAGGGTATAGGAGTCCCTCCACAGATACGCAGTATTTT.